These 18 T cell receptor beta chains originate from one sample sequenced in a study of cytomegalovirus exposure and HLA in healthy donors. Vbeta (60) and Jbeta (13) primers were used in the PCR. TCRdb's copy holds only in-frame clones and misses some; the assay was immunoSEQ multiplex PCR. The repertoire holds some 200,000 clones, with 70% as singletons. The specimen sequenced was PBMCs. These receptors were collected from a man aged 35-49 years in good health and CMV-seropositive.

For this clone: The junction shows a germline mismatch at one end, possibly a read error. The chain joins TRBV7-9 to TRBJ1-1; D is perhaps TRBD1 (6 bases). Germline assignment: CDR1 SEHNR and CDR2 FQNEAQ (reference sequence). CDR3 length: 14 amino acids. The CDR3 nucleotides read TGTTCCAGCAGCTTAGGGACAACAGTCGTAGAAGCTTTCTTT. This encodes CSSSLGTTVVEAFF.

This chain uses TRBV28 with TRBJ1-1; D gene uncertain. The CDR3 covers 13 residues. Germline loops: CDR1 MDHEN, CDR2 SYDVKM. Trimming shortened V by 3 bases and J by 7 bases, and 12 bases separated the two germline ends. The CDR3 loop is CASSLSQLREAFF. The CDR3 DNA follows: TGTGCCAGCAGTTTGTCTCAACTACGTGAAGCTTTCTTT. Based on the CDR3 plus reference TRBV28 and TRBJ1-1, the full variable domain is DVKVTQSSRYLVKRTGEKVFLECVQDMDHENMFWYRQDPGLGLRLIYFSYDVKMKEKGDIPEGYSVSREKKERFSLILESASTNQTSMYLCASSLSQLREAFFGQGTRLTVV.

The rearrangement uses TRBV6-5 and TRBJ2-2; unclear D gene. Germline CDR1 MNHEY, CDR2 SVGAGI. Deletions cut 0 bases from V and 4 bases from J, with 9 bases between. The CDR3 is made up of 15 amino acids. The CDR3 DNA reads TGTGCCAGCAGTTACTCGTTAACAGCCACCGGGGAGCTGTTTTTT. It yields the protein CASSYSLTATGELFF.

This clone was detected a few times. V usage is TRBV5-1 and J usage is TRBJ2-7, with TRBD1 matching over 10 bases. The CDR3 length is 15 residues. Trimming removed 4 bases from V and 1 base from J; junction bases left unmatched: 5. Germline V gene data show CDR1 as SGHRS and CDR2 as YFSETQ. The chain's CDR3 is CASSDRDRGSYEQYF. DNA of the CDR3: TGCGCCAGCAGCGACCGGGACAGGGGTTCCTACGAGCAGTACTTC.

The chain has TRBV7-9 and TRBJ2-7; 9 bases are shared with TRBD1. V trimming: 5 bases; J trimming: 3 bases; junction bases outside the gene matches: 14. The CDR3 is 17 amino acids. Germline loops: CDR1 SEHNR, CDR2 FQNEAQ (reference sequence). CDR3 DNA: TGTGCCAGCAGCCCTATGGACAGGGGACAACCAAACTACGAGCAGTACTTC. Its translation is CASSPMDRGQPNYEQYF.

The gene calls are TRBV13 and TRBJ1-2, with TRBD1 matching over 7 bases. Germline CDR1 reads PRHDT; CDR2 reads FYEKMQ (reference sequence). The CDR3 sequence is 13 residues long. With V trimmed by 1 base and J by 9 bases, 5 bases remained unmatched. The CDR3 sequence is CASSLETGWSYTF. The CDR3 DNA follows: TGTGCCAGCAGCTTAGAGACAGGGTGGAGCTACACCTTC.

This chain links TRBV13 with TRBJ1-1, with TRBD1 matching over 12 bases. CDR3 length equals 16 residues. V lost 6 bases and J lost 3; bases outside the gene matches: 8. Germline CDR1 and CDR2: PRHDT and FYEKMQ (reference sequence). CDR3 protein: CASSLGDRGLYTEAFF. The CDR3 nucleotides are TGTGCCAGCAGTTTGGGGGACAGGGGGCTGTACACTGAAGCTTTCTTT.

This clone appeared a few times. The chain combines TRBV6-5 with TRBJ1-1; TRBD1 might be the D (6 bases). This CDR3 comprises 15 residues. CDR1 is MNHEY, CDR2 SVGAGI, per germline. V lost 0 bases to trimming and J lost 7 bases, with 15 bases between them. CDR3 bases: TGTGCCAGCAGTTACTCAACAGGGTTCCCCGGTGAAGCTTTCTTT. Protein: CASSYSTGFPGEAFF.

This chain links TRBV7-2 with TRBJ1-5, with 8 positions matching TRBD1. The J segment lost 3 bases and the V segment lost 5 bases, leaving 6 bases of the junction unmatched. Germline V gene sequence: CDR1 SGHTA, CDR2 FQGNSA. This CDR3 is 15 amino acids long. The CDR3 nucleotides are TGTGCCAGCAGCACTATCAGGGGGCCCAATCAGCCCCAGCATTTT. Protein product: CASSTIRGPNQPQHF.

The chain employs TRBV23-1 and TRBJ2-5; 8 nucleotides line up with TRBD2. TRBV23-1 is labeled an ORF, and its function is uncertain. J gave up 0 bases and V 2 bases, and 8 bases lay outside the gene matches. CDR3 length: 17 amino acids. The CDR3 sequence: CASSQRGGQSYQETQYF. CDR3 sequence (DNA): TGCGCCAGCAGTCAACGGGGGGGACAATCGTACCAAGAGACCCAGTACTTC.

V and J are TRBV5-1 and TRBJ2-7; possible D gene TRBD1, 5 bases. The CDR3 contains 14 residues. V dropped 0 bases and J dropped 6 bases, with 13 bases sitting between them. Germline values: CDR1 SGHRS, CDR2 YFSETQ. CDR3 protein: CASSLGDSNSEQYF. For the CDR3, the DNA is TGCGCCAGCAGCTTGGGAGACAGCAATAGCGAGCAGTACTTC.

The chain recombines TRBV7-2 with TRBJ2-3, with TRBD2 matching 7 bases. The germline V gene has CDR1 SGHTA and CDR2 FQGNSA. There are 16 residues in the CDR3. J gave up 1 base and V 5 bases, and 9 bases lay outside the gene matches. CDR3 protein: CASSGSAGLGTDTQYF. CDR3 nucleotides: TGTGCCAGCAGCGGCTCAGCGGGGTTGGGCACAGATACGCAGTATTTT.

CDR3 protein: CASSLYFSRVMRRLDYSPLHF. CDR3 coding DNA: TGTGCCAGCAGCCTCTATTTCAGCAGGGTCATGCGCAGGCTCGATTATTCACCCCTCCACTTT. The chain is built from TRBV21-1 and TRBJ1-6; the D segment call TRBD1 is taken from the table without a DNA check. TRBV21-1 is termed a pseudogene. CDR3 size: 21 residues.

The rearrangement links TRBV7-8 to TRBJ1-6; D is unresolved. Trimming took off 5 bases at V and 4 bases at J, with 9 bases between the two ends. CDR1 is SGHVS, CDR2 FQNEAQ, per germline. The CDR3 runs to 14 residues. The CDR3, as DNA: TGTGCCAGCAGCCCTGCGGGTTATAATTCACCCCTCCACTTT. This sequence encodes CASSPAGYNSPLHF.

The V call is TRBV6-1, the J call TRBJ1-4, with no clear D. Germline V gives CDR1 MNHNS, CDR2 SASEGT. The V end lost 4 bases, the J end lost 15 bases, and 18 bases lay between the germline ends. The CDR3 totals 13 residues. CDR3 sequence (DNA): TGTGCCAGCAGTGCCACGACCCTCAGCGAGGTGTTTTTT. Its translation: CASSATTLSEVFF.

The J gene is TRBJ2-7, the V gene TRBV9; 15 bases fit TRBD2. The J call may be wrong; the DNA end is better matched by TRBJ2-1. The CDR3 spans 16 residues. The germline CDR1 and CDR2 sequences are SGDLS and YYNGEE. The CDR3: CASSGTSGGARGEQFF. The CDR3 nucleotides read TGTGCCAGCAGCGGGACTAGCGGGGGGGCCCGGGGGGAGCAGTTCTTC.

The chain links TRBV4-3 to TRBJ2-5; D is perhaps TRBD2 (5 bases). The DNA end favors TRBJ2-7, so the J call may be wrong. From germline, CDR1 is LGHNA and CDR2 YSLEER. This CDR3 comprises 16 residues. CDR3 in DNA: TGCGCCAGCAGCCAAGGTTCGGGAATAAGCTCCTACGAGCAGTACTTC. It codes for CASSQGSGISSYEQYF.

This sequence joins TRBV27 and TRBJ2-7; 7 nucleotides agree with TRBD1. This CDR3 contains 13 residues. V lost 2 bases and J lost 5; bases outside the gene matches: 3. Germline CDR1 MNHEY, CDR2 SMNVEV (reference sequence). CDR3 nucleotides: TGTGCCAGCAGTTTAGTAACAGGGGACGAGCAGTACTTC. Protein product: CASSLVTGDEQYF.